The 18 T cell receptor beta chains below all came from one sample that was sequenced in a study of OX40 agonist ivuxolimab in advanced cancers. Some clones are missing from TCRdb's copy, which holds only in-frame ones; the method was immunoSEQ multiplex PCR. The table shows some 55,000 clones, with 91% occurring only once. This material consisted of CD4+ or CD8+ T cells sorted from blood, taken in a trial of the OX40 agonist ivuxolimab. The receptors stem from an adult with an advanced solid tumor such as melanoma, head and neck, liver or kidney cancer.

The chain is built from TRBV7-9 and TRBJ2-2; 8 nucleotides line up with TRBD1. The trim removed 6 bases at V and 5 bases at J, leaving 5 bases unmatched. The CDR3 is 14 residues long. CDR1 is SEHNR, CDR2 FQNEAQ, per germline (reference sequence). The CDR3 nucleotides read TGTGCCAGCAGGTTGACAGGGGAAACCGGGGAGCTGTTTTTT. This codes for CASRLTGETGELFF.

Comment on this clone: Sequence at one end of the junction differs from germline and may be a read error. The rearrangement links TRBV7-7 to TRBJ2-3; the match to TRBD1 covers 9 bases. The CDR3 extends over 14 amino acids. Germline-derived CDR1 and CDR2 are SSHAT and FNYEAQ (reference sequence). The DNA of the CDR3 is TGTGCTAGCAGCCCCGACAGGGGGACAGATACGCAGTATTTT. Residues: CASSPDRGTDTQYF. Drawing the rest from reference TRBV7-7 and TRBJ2-3, the complete variable domain is GAGVSQSPRYKVTKRGQDVTLRCDPISSHATLYWYQQALGQGPEFLTYFNYEAQPDKSGLPSDRFSAERPEGSISTLTIQRTEQRDSAMYRCASSPDRGTDTQYFGPGTRLTVL.

The rearrangement joins TRBV18 to TRBJ2-3; D possibly corresponds to TRBD2 (5 bases). The CDR3 runs 14 residues. Germline V lookup: CDR1 KGHSH, CDR2 LQKENI. V lost 3 bases to trimming and J lost 3 bases, with 10 bases between them. CDR3 in amino acids: CASSPSLATDTQYF. The CDR3 DNA is TGTGCCAGCTCACCGAGTCTAGCAACAGATACGCAGTATTTT.

This chain connects TRBV19 to TRBJ2-6; the D is unclear. In germline, CDR1 is LNHDA, CDR2 SQIVND (reference sequence). V was trimmed by 5 bases and J by 0 bases, leaving 14 bases between them. CDR3 size: 17 residues. CDR3 amino acids: CASSPRGPYSGANVLTF. CDR3 nucleotides: TGTGCCAGTAGTCCTAGAGGACCGTACTCTGGGGCCAACGTCCTGACTTTC. The full variable domain, rest sourced from reference TRBV19 and TRBJ2-6, is DGGITQSPKYLFRKEGQNVTLSCEQNLNHDAMYWYRQDPGQGLRLIYYSQIVNDFQKGDIAEGYSVSREKKESFPLTVTSAQKNPTAFYLCASSPRGPYSGANVLTFGAGSRLTVL.

The chain links TRBV5-4 to TRBJ2-3; D call uncertain. Germline V gene sequence: CDR1 SGHNT, CDR2 YYREEE (reference sequence). V was pared by 4 bases and J by 1 base, with 10 bases between. There are 14 residues in the CDR3. CDR3 loop: CASSPAKGTDTQYF. CDR3 nucleotide sequence: TGTGCCAGCAGCCCGGCCAAGGGCACAGATACGCAGTATTTT.

This clone was detected only once. The chain recombines TRBV6-5 with TRBJ1-3, with a weak D call TRBD1 (6 bases). V lost 6 bases and J 5 bases, leaving 14 bases between the germline ends. CDR3 length: 14 residues. CDR1 MNHEY and CDR2 SVGAGI come from the germline V gene. The CDR3 sequence is CASSTTGLRNTIYF. In DNA form, the CDR3 reads TGTGCCAGCAGCACGACAGGTCTGAGAAACACCATATATTTT.

J is TRBJ2-7 and V is TRBV29-1; TRBD2 might be the D (6 bases). Germline CDR1 and CDR2: SQVTM and ANQGSEA. The CDR3 has 11 residues. Trimming removed 4 bases at V and 3 bases at J, with 7 bases between. The CDR3 DNA is TGCAGCGTTGCGGGAGTCTACGAGCAGTACTTC. It translates to CSVAGVYEQYF.

The V call is TRBV6-6, the J call TRBJ1-2; D gene unclear. Germline-derived CDR1 and CDR2 are MNHNY and SVGAGI (reference sequence). This CDR3 is 13 amino acids long. Trimming took off 0 bases at V and 5 bases at J, with 7 bases between the two ends. Here the CDR3 reads CASSYSLGYGYTF. In DNA form, the CDR3 reads TGTGCCAGCAGTTACTCGTTGGGGTATGGCTACACCTTC.

This clone was counted once. This sequence joins TRBV7-2 and TRBJ1-5; D call uncertain. Deletions cut 1 base from V and 4 bases from J, with 5 bases between. This CDR3 has 13 residues. Germline V gene data show CDR1 as SGHTA and CDR2 as FQGNSA. The CDR3 protein is CASSLGRNQPQHF. CDR3 bases: TGTGCCAGCAGCTTAGGCAGGAATCAGCCCCAGCATTTT. Supplemented by reference TRBV7-2 and TRBJ1-5, the full variable domain reads GAGVSQSPSNKVTEKGKDVELRCDPISGHTALYWYRQSLGQGLEFLIYFQGNSAPDKSGLPSDRFSAERTGGSVSTLTIQRTQQEDSAVYLCASSLGRNQPQHFGDGTRLSIL.

This chain joins TRBV4-1 and TRBJ2-1; D is perhaps TRBD1 (5 bases). Germline CDR1 reads MGHRA; CDR2 reads YSYEKL. V lost 4 bases, J lost 1 base, and 14 bases lay in between. The CDR3 sequence is 16 residues long. The DNA for the CDR3 is TGCGCCAGCAGCCGCCCAGGCAGGGAATCCTACAATGAGCAGTTCTTC. It specifies CASSRPGRESYNEQFF.

This chain joins TRBV5-4 and TRBJ1-1, with 7 bases matching TRBD1. Germline lookup yields CDR1 SGHNT and CDR2 YYREEE (reference sequence). The CDR3 totals 12 residues. The J segment lost 9 bases and the V segment lost 0 bases, leaving 2 bases of the junction unmatched. The CDR3 DNA is TGTGCCAGCAGCTTGGGACAGGGACAAGCTTTCTTT. This encodes CASSLGQGQAFF. Based on the CDR3 plus reference TRBV5-4 and TRBJ1-1, the full variable domain is ETGVTQSPTHLIKTRGQQVTLRCSSQSGHNTVSWYQQALGQGPQFIFQYYREEENGRGNFPPRFSGLQFPNYSSELNVNALELDDSALYLCASSLGQGQAFFGQGTRLTVV.

This chain connects TRBV4-1 to TRBJ2-2; possible D gene TRBD1, 6 bases. This CDR3 is built from 14 residues. Trimming took 6 bases from V and 6 from J, leaving 14 bases between them. CDR1 MGHRA and CDR2 YSYEKL come from the germline V gene. The CDR3 bases are TGCGCCAGCAGTCGTCAGGGGCATCCCGGGGAGCTGTTTTTT. It yields the protein CASSRQGHPGELFF.

The V and J genes are TRBV11-3 and TRBJ1-1; TRBD1 matches at 7 bases. V trimming: 5 bases; J trimming: 4 bases; junction bases outside the gene matches: 7. The V gene's germline CDR1 is SGHNT and CDR2 YENEEA. The CDR3 covers 14 residues. The CDR3 nucleotides are TGTGCCAGCAGCCCGGGACAGTCGTCCACTGAAGCTTTCTTT. Protein product: CASSPGQSSTEAFF.

This sequence joins TRBV18 and TRBJ2-3; D is uncertain. The length of the CDR3 is 13 residues. The germline V and J ends were trimmed by 3 bases and 2 bases, with 6 bases remaining between them. CDR1 and CDR2 (germline): KGHSH, LQKENI. The CDR3 bases are TGTGCCAGCTCACCCACCTTCACAGATACGCAGTATTTT. Residues: CASSPTFTDTQYF.

The chain combines TRBV4-1 with TRBJ2-7; 8 nucleotides agree with TRBD2. The germline V gene encodes CDR1 MGHRA and CDR2 YSYEKL. The CDR3 is 15 residues long. Trimming cost V 0 bases and J 4 bases; bases outside gene matches: 5. The CDR3 reads CASSQDLASGYEQYF. CDR3 in DNA: TGCGCCAGCAGCCAAGACCTAGCTAGCGGGTACGAGCAGTACTTC.

The genes are TRBV6-7 and TRBJ2-1; D is uncertain. TRBV6-7 qualifies as an ORF whose function is uncertain. V lost 2 bases and J lost 3, with 17 bases in between. This CDR3 has 17 residues. The CDR3 DNA reads TGTGCCAGCAGTTACCGTCGGGCCATACACTTCTACAATGAGCAGTTCTTC. Protein: CASSYRRAIHFYNEQFF.

The chain employs TRBV28 and TRBJ1-5; 8 bases are shared with TRBD1. The CDR3 has 15 amino acids. The junction had 6 bases not matched to a gene; V was cut back by 4 bases and J by 4 bases. CDR1 and CDR2 from the germline V gene are MDHEN and SYDVKM. This chain's CDR3 is CASSSRDRINQPQHF. The CDR3 DNA follows: TGTGCCAGCAGTTCCAGGGACAGGATAAATCAGCCCCAGCATTTT.

V and J are TRBV6-5 and TRBJ1-5; no clear D gene. V shed 6 bases and J shed 2 bases, with 17 bases lying between them. The V gene's germline CDR1 is MNHEY and CDR2 SVGAGI. The CDR3 covers 16 residues. The CDR3 protein is CASSYAQVQGNQPQHF. The CDR3 DNA is TGTGCCAGCAGCTACGCCCAGGTCCAGGGCAATCAGCCCCAGCATTTT.